This entry concerns a single T cell receptor (beta chain). Its antigen is undetermined. Some clones are missing from TCRdb's copy, which holds only in-frame ones; the method was immunoSEQ multiplex PCR. Of approximately 1,500,000 clones listed, more than 95% are singletons. The data derive from a study of shared clonotypes between healthy human individuals. Study-level background: Per-donor plates numbered three CD4 naive, three CD4 memory, two CD8 naive and one CD8 memory. Study-level results: Among donors, the sharing of clonotypes was expected to be influenced by sequencing depth. Relative to clonotypes present in all four donors, those not shared had lower generation probabilities.

Germline loops: CDR1 SEHNR, CDR2 FQNEAQ (reference sequence). This CDR3 is built from 19 residues. V gave up 5 bases and J gave up 2 bases; unmatched junction bases: 17. The rearrangement joins TRBV7-9 to TRBJ1-5; 8 bases line up with TRBD1. The sequenced sample consisted of naive CD4+ T cells sorted from blood. Subset defined: CD45RA+ positively selected. This TCR derives from a man aged 25 to 40 in good health. CDR3 protein: CASSNPTGAANIGNQPQHF. In nucleotides, the CDR3 is TGTGCCAGCAGCAATCCGACAGGGGCCGCAAATATAGGCAATCAGCCCCAGCATTTT.